Listed here is a single TCR beta chain. Profiled with immunoSEQ multiplex PCR; TCRdb holds only in-frame clones, not every one. The data contain 250,000 to 300,000 clones, roughly 90% of them singletons. Trimming pared 0 bases from V and 3 bases from J, leaving 9 bases between. The germline V gene has CDR1 SGDLS and CDR2 YYNGEE. The CDR3 spans 15 residues. The data derive from a study of blood T cell repertoires in COVID-19. This chain uses TRBV9 with TRBJ2-2, with D unresolved. The clonotype originates from a woman in her 30s who had recovered from COVID-19. Sequencing input: PBMCs or T cells enriched from blood (not recorded which). The chain's CDR3 is CASSVAPQYTGELFF. The DNA of the CDR3 is TGTGCCAGCAGCGTAGCTCCTCAGTACACCGGGGAGCTGTTTTTT.